A selection of T cell receptor beta chains follows, all from one sample in a study of T cells in Graves' hyperthyroidism and ophthalmopathy. TCRdb called the multiplex PCR reads again in MiXCR, with one record for every CDR3 protein. The sample records about 610,000 distinct CDR3 sequences, about 43% being singletons. The sample consisted of peripheral blood or thyroid tissue (not recorded which). The receptors were gathered from a woman between 18 and 30 years old with Graves' hyperthyroidism. Both conserved end residues are part of each CDR3. Each record gives: D gene, clone size, J gene, V gene, CDR3 protein, CDR3 DNA. The D gene is left open where the match is weak. Rows give clone size only sometimes, using once, few, many, or a class for an expanded clone.

D gene: .
clone size: .
J gene: TRBJ1-1
V gene: TRBV18
CDR3 protein: CASSYDSGVTEAFF
CDR3 DNA: TGTGCCAGCTCATACGACAGCGGTGTTACTGAAGCTTTCTTT

D gene: .
clone size: many
J gene: TRBJ1-2
V gene: TRBV4-3
CDR3 protein: CASSQDPRKSNYGYTF
CDR3 DNA: TGCGCCAGCAGCCAAGATCCACGCAAGTCTAACTATGGCTACACCTTC

D gene: .
clone size: many
J gene: TRBJ1-2
V gene: TRBV20-1
CDR3 protein: CSARARREGNYGYTF
CDR3 DNA: TGCAGTGCTAGAGCTCGGAGGGAAGGGAACTATGGCTACACCTTC

D gene: TRBD1
clone size: many
J gene: TRBJ1-5
V gene: TRBV27
CDR3 protein: CASSWDRGQPQHF
CDR3 DNA: TGTGCCAGCAGTTGGGACAGGGGGCAGCCCCAGCATTTT

D gene: .
clone size: few
J gene: TRBJ2-7
V gene: TRBV6-4
CDR3 protein: CASSYRRDGQDF
CDR3 DNA: TGTGCCAGCAGTTACCGCCGGGACGGCCAAGACTTC

D gene: .
clone size: .
J gene: TRBJ1-3
V gene: TRBV7-9
CDR3 protein: CASSQEGLGGYGYTIYF
CDR3 DNA: TGTGCCAGCAGCCAAGAGGGATTGGGCGGCTATGGCTACACCATATATTTT

D gene: TRBD1
clone size: .
J gene: TRBJ1-4
V gene: TRBV2
CDR3 protein: CASRGTGGANEKLFF
CDR3 DNA: TGTGCCAGCAGGGGGACAGGGGGCGCAAATGAAAAACTGTTTTTT

D gene: TRBD2
clone size: many
J gene: TRBJ2-2
V gene: TRBV29-1
CDR3 protein: CSVLSRESGRPVNTGELFF
CDR3 DNA: TGCAGCGTTTTGTCGAGGGAAAGCGGGAGGCCAGTAAACACCGGGGAGCTGTTTTTT

D gene: TRBD2
clone size: few
J gene: TRBJ2-1
V gene: TRBV12-3/TRBV12-4
CDR3 protein: CASSLMRENEQFF
CDR3 DNA: TGTGCCAGCAGTTTAATGCGGGAGAATGAGCAGTTCTTC

D gene: TRBD1
clone size: .
J gene: TRBJ1-2
V gene: TRBV29-1
CDR3 protein: CSVESRDRPYGYTF
CDR3 DNA: TGCAGCGTTGAATCGCGGGACAGACCCTATGGCTACACCTTC

D gene: .
clone size: few
J gene: TRBJ1-5
V gene: TRBV4-1
CDR3 protein: CASSQPGAGNQPQHF
CDR3 DNA: TGCGCCAGCAGCCAGCCCGGGGCAGGAAATCAGCCCCAGCATTTT

D gene: TRBD1
clone size: .
J gene: TRBJ1-4
V gene: TRBV5-1
CDR3 protein: CASSTPTGLGEKLFF
CDR3 DNA: TGCGCCAGCAGCACTCCGACAGGGTTGGGTGAAAAACTGTTTTTT

D gene: TRBD1
clone size: many
J gene: TRBJ1-5
V gene: TRBV20-1
CDR3 protein: CSACRDRNQPQHF
CDR3 DNA: TGCAGTGCTTGCCGGGACAGAAATCAGCCCCAGCATTTT

D gene: TRBD2
clone size: .
J gene: TRBJ2-7
V gene: TRBV20-1
CDR3 protein: CRALAGGPHEQYF
CDR3 DNA: TGCAGGGCCCTAGCGGGAGGGCCCCACGAGCAGTACTTC

D gene: .
clone size: many
J gene: TRBJ1-1
V gene: TRBV20-1
CDR3 protein: CSARLAGLNTEAFF
CDR3 DNA: TGCAGTGCTAGACTGGCAGGGCTGAACACTGAAGCTTTCTTT

D gene: .
clone size: .
J gene: TRBJ2-5
V gene: TRBV6-6
CDR3 protein: CASSEQAKETQYF
CDR3 DNA: TGTGCCAGCAGTGAACAGGCCAAAGAGACCCAGTACTTC

D gene: TRBD1
clone size: once
J gene: TRBJ1-6
V gene: TRBV7-8
CDR3 protein: CASSLDREKGSPLHF
CDR3 DNA: TGTGCCAGCAGCTTGGACAGGGAAAAAGGATCACCCCTCCACTTT

D gene: .
clone size: many
J gene: TRBJ2-2
V gene: TRBV5-6
CDR3 protein: CASSLSRARLSTGELFF
CDR3 DNA: TGTGCCAGCAGCTTGTCTAGGGCCAGACTCAGCACCGGGGAGCTGTTCTTT

D gene: .
clone size: .
J gene: TRBJ2-7
V gene: TRBV5-5
CDR3 protein: CASAETGLFGYEQYF
CDR3 DNA: TGTGCCAGCGCCGAGACCGGGCTCTTTGGGTACGAGCAGTACTTC

D gene: .
clone size: many
J gene: TRBJ1-5
V gene: TRBV6-1
CDR3 protein: CASEGDRGSNQPQHF
CDR3 DNA: TGTGCCAGCGAAGGAGACCGGGGGAGCAATCAGCCCCAGCATTTT

D gene: .
clone size: once
J gene: TRBJ1-1
V gene: TRBV5-1
CDR3 protein: CASSLLALSTEAFF
CDR3 DNA: TGCGCCAGCAGCTTGCTAGCTCTGAGCACTGAAGCTTTCTTT

D gene: .
clone size: many
J gene: TRBJ2-7
V gene: TRBV15
CDR3 protein: CATSRDGGVAEGNYEQYF
CDR3 DNA: TGTGCCACCAGCAGAGATGGTGGAGTAGCGGAGGGAAACTACGAGCAGTACTTC

D gene: TRBD2
clone size: .
J gene: TRBJ2-7
V gene: TRBV11-2
CDR3 protein: CASSPGTSGSFNGQYF
CDR3 DNA: TGTGCCAGCAGCCCCGGGACTAGCGGGAGTTTCAACGGGCAGTACTTC

D gene: TRBD2
clone size: .
J gene: TRBJ2-3
V gene: TRBV11-2
CDR3 protein: CASSPASASSGRVQDTQYF
CDR3 DNA: TGTGCCAGCAGCCCGGCCTCAGCTTCTAGCGGGAGGGTTCAAGATACGCAGTATTTT

D gene: TRBD2
clone size: many
J gene: TRBJ2-7
V gene: TRBV5-4
CDR3 protein: CASREGLAETYEQYF
CDR3 DNA: TGTGCCAGCAGGGAGGGACTAGCGGAGACCTACGAGCAGTACTTC

D gene: .
clone size: .
J gene: TRBJ2-1
V gene: TRBV20-1
CDR3 protein: CSALRYNEQFF
CDR3 DNA: TGCAGTGCTCTCCGGTACAATGAGCAGTTCTTC

D gene: TRBD1
clone size: .
J gene: TRBJ1-4
V gene: TRBV13
CDR3 protein: CASSQHRDRGPGGEKLFF
CDR3 DNA: TGTGCCAGCAGCCAGCACCGGGACAGGGGGCCAGGGGGGGAAAAACTGTTTTTT

D gene: TRBD2
clone size: many
J gene: TRBJ2-5
V gene: TRBV6-5
CDR3 protein: CASSGTSGSQETQYF
CDR3 DNA: TGTGCCAGCAGTGGGACTAGCGGATCGCAAGAGACCCAGTACTTC

D gene: TRBD1
clone size: .
J gene: TRBJ1-5
V gene: TRBV20-1
CDR3 protein: CSARDLSGTGDQPQHF
CDR3 DNA: TGCAGTGCTAGAGATCTTAGCGGGACAGGGGACCAGCCCCAGCATTTT

D gene: .
clone size: .
J gene: TRBJ2-2
V gene: TRBV29-1
CDR3 protein: CSAENLGGSNTGELFF
CDR3 DNA: TGCAGCGCCGAAAATTTGGGCGGTTCGAACACCGGGGAGCTGTTTTTT

D gene: .
clone size: .
J gene: TRBJ2-3
V gene: TRBV5-1
CDR3 protein: CASSYTGISRDTQYF
CDR3 DNA: TGCGCCAGCAGCTACACCGGGATTAGTCGTGATACGCAGTATTTT

D gene: .
clone size: .
J gene: TRBJ1-1
V gene: TRBV7-2
CDR3 protein: CASSQQTGTAFF
CDR3 DNA: TGCGCCAGCAGCCAGCAAACAGGGACAGCTTTCTTT

D gene: .
clone size: few
J gene: TRBJ2-3
V gene: TRBV10-3
CDR3 protein: CAIEDNTDTQYF
CDR3 DNA: TGTGCCATCGAGGACAACACAGATACGCAGTATTTT

D gene: .
clone size: .
J gene: TRBJ1-5
V gene: TRBV10-3
CDR3 protein: CAISDSGYGSYEHF
CDR3 DNA: TGTGCCATCAGTGACTCGGGGTATGGCTCCTACGAGCATTTT

D gene: TRBD1
clone size: .
J gene: TRBJ1-1
V gene: TRBV29-1
CDR3 protein: CSARQGGQTNTEAFF
CDR3 DNA: TGCAGCGCTAGACAGGGGGGGCAGACTAACACTGAAGCTTTCTTT

D gene: .
clone size: many
J gene: TRBJ2-2
V gene: TRBV20-1
CDR3 protein: CSARWAIAGELFF
CDR3 DNA: TGCAGTGCTAGATGGGCAATTGCCGGGGAGCTGTTTTTT

D gene: TRBD2
clone size: .
J gene: TRBJ2-3
V gene: TRBV2
CDR3 protein: CASSGASGSRSDTQYF
CDR3 DNA: TGTGCCAGCAGTGGGGCTAGCGGGAGTAGATCAGATACGCAGTATTTT

D gene: .
clone size: many
J gene: TRBJ2-7
V gene: TRBV7-9
CDR3 protein: CASSLGQDSYEQYF
CDR3 DNA: TGTGCCAGCAGCTTAGGACAGGACTCCTACGAGCAGTACTTC

D gene: TRBD1
clone size: .
J gene: TRBJ2-1
V gene: TRBV2
CDR3 protein: CASSDSGGFYEQFF
CDR3 DNA: TGTGCCAGCAGTGATTCAGGGGGCTTCTATGAGCAGTTCTTC

D gene: TRBD1
clone size: .
J gene: TRBJ2-5
V gene: TRBV7-2
CDR3 protein: CASSFGTGASGETQYF
CDR3 DNA: TGTGCCAGCAGCTTCGGGACAGGGGCATCAGGAGAGACCCAGTACTTC

D gene: .
clone size: .
J gene: TRBJ2-3
V gene: TRBV20-1
CDR3 protein: CSAAEGGTDTQYF
CDR3 DNA: TGCAGTGCAGCGGAGGGGGGAACAGATACGCAGTATTTT

D gene: TRBD2
clone size: .
J gene: TRBJ2-2
V gene: TRBV11-3
CDR3 protein: CASSSGLAGAHDTGELFF
CDR3 DNA: TGTGCCAGCAGCTCGGGACTAGCGGGAGCGCACGACACCGGGGAGCTGTTTTTT

D gene: TRBD2
clone size: many
J gene: TRBJ2-2
V gene: TRBV11-2
CDR3 protein: CASSSSGSGPGELFF
CDR3 DNA: TGTGCCAGCAGCTCTAGCGGGAGTGGACCCGGGGAGCTGTTTTTT

D gene: TRBD2
clone size: many
J gene: TRBJ2-7
V gene: TRBV3-1
CDR3 protein: CASSQLAGPYEQYF
CDR3 DNA: TGTGCCAGCAGCCAACTAGCGGGTCCCTACGAGCAGTACTTC

D gene: TRBD1
clone size: .
J gene: TRBJ2-6
V gene: TRBV2
CDR3 protein: CASSYFRTGISGANVLTF
CDR3 DNA: TGTGCCAGCAGTTATTTCAGGACAGGGATCTCTGGGGCCAACGTCCTGACTTTC

D gene: .
clone size: once
J gene: TRBJ1-1
V gene: TRBV5-5
CDR3 protein: CASSTPPAGQNTEAFF
CDR3 DNA: TGTGCCAGCAGCACCCCGCCGGCAGGACAGAACACTGAAGCTTTCTTT

D gene: TRBD1
clone size: .
J gene: TRBJ2-2
V gene: TRBV29-1
CDR3 protein: CSARQGGHGELFF
CDR3 DNA: TGCAGCGCTAGACAGGGGGGGCACGGGGAGCTGTTTTTT

D gene: .
clone size: many
J gene: TRBJ2-7
V gene: TRBV6-2/TRBV6-3
CDR3 protein: CASSPQGANEQYF
CDR3 DNA: TGTGCCAGCAGCCCTCAGGGCGCGAACGAGCAGTACTTC

D gene: TRBD1
clone size: .
J gene: TRBJ2-7
V gene: TRBV20-1
CDR3 protein: CSATGTGNEQYF
CDR3 DNA: TGCAGTGCCACAGGGACAGGCAATGAGCAGTACTTC

D gene: TRBD1
clone size: .
J gene: TRBJ1-1
V gene: TRBV20-1
CDR3 protein: CSARETGAEAFF
CDR3 DNA: TGCAGTGCTAGAGAGACAGGGGCTGAAGCTTTCTTT

D gene: .
clone size: .
J gene: TRBJ2-1
V gene: TRBV12-3/TRBV12-4
CDR3 protein: CASSFQRSNEQFF
CDR3 DNA: TGTGCCAGCAGTTTCCAGCGGAGCAATGAGCAGTTCTTC

D gene: TRBD1
clone size: .
J gene: TRBJ1-2
V gene: TRBV29-1
CDR3 protein: CSRKTGEGGYTF
CDR3 DNA: TGCAGCAGGAAGACAGGGGAGGGGGGCTACACCTTC

D gene: .
clone size: many
J gene: TRBJ2-5
V gene: TRBV12-5
CDR3 protein: CASAPDRKETQYF
CDR3 DNA: TGTGCTAGTGCCCCTGACAGAAAAGAGACCCAGTACTTC

D gene: TRBD1
clone size: .
J gene: TRBJ2-2
V gene: TRBV7-9
CDR3 protein: CASSLIPRTGGTGELFF
CDR3 DNA: TGTGCCAGCAGCTTAATCCCCAGGACAGGGGGCACCGGGGAGCTGTTTTTT

D gene: .
clone size: once
J gene: TRBJ2-5
V gene: TRBV7-2
CDR3 protein: CASSKDLDEQYF
CDR3 DNA: TGTGCCAGCAGCAAAGACTTGGATGAGCAGTACTTC